These 31 T cell receptor beta chains share one sample of origin, sequenced in a study of blood T cell repertoires in COVID-19. Sequencing used immunoSEQ multiplex PCR; TCRdb keeps in-frame clones, though not all of them. The sample contains approximately 300,000 clones, 80% to 90% of which appear only once. Sequenced material: peripheral blood. These receptors all come from a man in his forties or fifties with active or convalescent COVID-19.

The chain links TRBV19 to TRBJ2-5, with a tentative D call TRBD1 (6 bases). V gave up 6 bases and J gave up 5 bases, with 22 bases separating them. In germline, CDR1 is LNHDA, CDR2 SQIVND (reference sequence). This CDR3 is built from 16 residues. CDR3 bases: TGTGCCAGTAGATCTAGGGGGAGTAGGGCGACGGAGACCCAGTACTTC. Amino acid sequence: CASRSRGSRATETQYF.

The chain employs TRBV2 and TRBJ2-2; TRBD2 matches 8 bases. Per the germline V gene, CDR1 is SNHLY and CDR2 is FYNNEI. CDR3 length equals 15 residues. V gave up 6 bases and J gave up 3 bases; unmatched junction bases: 6. CDR3 amino acids: CASRAGAGDTGELFF. The CDR3 coding sequence is TGTGCCAGCAGGGCCGGAGCGGGGGACACCGGGGAGCTGTTTTTT.

The chain employs TRBV24-1 and TRBJ2-3; the D gene is possibly TRBD2 (6 bases). In germline, CDR1 is KGHDR, CDR2 SFDVKD. Trimming removed 0 bases at V and 1 base at J, with 10 bases between. The CDR3 loop spans 16 amino acids. This chain's CDR3 is CATSDLMRGGTDTQYF. CDR3 DNA sequence: TGTGCCACCAGTGATTTGATGCGGGGAGGCACAGATACGCAGTATTTT.

This clone appeared a single time. This chain uses TRBV9 with TRBJ1-4; D possibly corresponds to TRBD1 (6 bases). Per the germline V gene, CDR1 is SGDLS and CDR2 is YYNGEE. The length of the CDR3 is 15 residues. Trimming left V 4 bases short and J 2 bases short, with 12 bases between. CDR3 loop: CASSPPGVTNEKLFF. Written as DNA, the CDR3 is TGTGCCAGCAGCCCACCAGGGGTGACTAATGAAAAACTGTTTTTT.

The rearrangement links TRBV19 to TRBJ1-5; TRBD1 might be the D (5 bases). The germline V and J ends were trimmed by 6 bases and 11 bases, with 14 bases remaining between them. Per germline, CDR1 LNHDA and CDR2 SQIVND (reference sequence). The CDR3 totals 12 residues. Here the CDR3 reads CASSIRGLAQHF. Written as DNA, the CDR3 is TGTGCCAGTAGCATACGGGGACTCGCCCAGCATTTT. Full variable domain (remainder filled in from reference TRBV19 and TRBJ1-5): DGGITQSPKYLFRKEGQNVTLSCEQNLNHDAMYWYRQDPGQGLRLIYYSQIVNDFQKGDIAEGYSVSREKKESFPLTVTSAQKNPTAFYLCASSIRGLAQHFGDGTRLSIL.

The table lists this clone with a count of one. The genes are TRBV30 and TRBJ2-7; 8 nucleotides agree with TRBD1. Looked up from germline, CDR1 is GTSNPN and CDR2 is SVGIG (reference sequence). This CDR3 is 14 amino acids long. The V and J ends lost 5 bases and 1 base, in that order; junction bases with no gene match: 7. CDR3 amino acids: CAWGGQGRSYEQYF. In DNA form, the CDR3 reads TGTGCCTGGGGCGGACAGGGTAGGTCCTACGAGCAGTACTTC.

The V gene is TRBV4-3, the J gene TRBJ2-4; 9 nucleotides agree with TRBD1. Unmatched junction bases numbered 14, after V lost 3 bases and J lost 2 bases. There are 19 residues in the CDR3. Germline loops: CDR1 LGHNA, CDR2 YSLEER. In DNA form, the CDR3 reads TGCGCCAGCAGCCACCTCGGCCGGGACAGGGCCCCCACCAAAAACATTCAGTACTTC. Its translation is CASSHLGRDRAPTKNIQYF.

This clone has just one count. The V gene is TRBV5-4, the J gene TRBJ1-1; a possible D gene is TRBD1 (5 bases). The CDR3 covers 14 residues. Deletions cut 2 bases from V and 0 bases from J, with 8 bases between. Germline lookup yields CDR1 SGHNT and CDR2 YYREEE (reference sequence). DNA of the CDR3: TGTGCCAGCAGCTTAGAACAGGTGAACACTGAAGCTTTCTTT. Translated: CASSLEQVNTEAFF. Using reference TRBV5-4 and TRBJ1-1 for the parts outside the CDR3, the full variable domain is ETGVTQSPTHLIKTRGQQVTLRCSSQSGHNTVSWYQQALGQGPQFIFQYYREEENGRGNFPPRFSGLQFPNYSSELNVNALELDDSALYLCASSLEQVNTEAFFGQGTRLTVV.

In the case of this clone: Mismatch with germline at one junction end may stem from a read error. V gene TRBV6-5 combines with J gene TRBJ1-2, with D perhaps TRBD1 (5 bases). The CDR3 has 11 residues. Germline-derived CDR1 and CDR2 are MNHEY and SVGAGI. The CDR3 here is CASSSSRDSTF. As DNA, the CDR3 is TGTGCCAGCAGCTCGAGCCGGGACTCCACTTTC.

The rearrangement links TRBV10-3 to TRBJ2-7, with D maybe TRBD2 (6 bases). From germline, CDR1 is ENHRY and CDR2 SYGVKD. The length of the CDR3 is 15 residues. Deletions cut 0 bases from V and 2 bases from J, with 11 bases between. The DNA for the CDR3 is TGTGCCATCAGTGAGTCGGGGGACTTCACCTACGAGCAGTACTTC. Encoded protein: CAISESGDFTYEQYF.

For the CDR3, the DNA is TGTGCCAGCAGCCGGACTAGCGGGAGGGGTTATTCCTACAATGAGCAGTTCTTC. It codes for CASSRTSGRGYSYNEQFF. J is TRBJ2-1 and V is TRBV5-6, with 15 nucleotides matching TRBD2. The V gene end was trimmed by 4 bases and the J gene end by 1 base; junction bases not matched to a gene: 6. Germline V CDR1 and CDR2: SGHDT, YYEEEE. The CDR3 is 18 residues long.

J is TRBJ1-1 and V is TRBV12-5, with 11 positions matching TRBD1. CDR1 is LGHNT and CDR2 is FRNRAP in the germline V gene. The V and J ends lost 6 bases and 4 bases, in that order; junction bases with no gene match: 4. The CDR3 extends over 14 amino acids. The CDR3 nucleotides read TGTGCTAGTGGCGCGGGACAGGGGGGCACTGAAGCTTTCTTT. This gives the protein CASGAGQGGTEAFF.

CDR3 nucleotide sequence: TGTGCCAGCAGCCCCCACGCTAGCGGGGGCTCCTACGAGCAGTACTTC. Its translation is CASSPHASGGSYEQYF. The chain links TRBV9 to TRBJ2-7; 10 bases agree with TRBD2. Germline CDR1 and CDR2: SGDLS and YYNGEE. The ends lost 4 bases at V and 0 bases at J; junction bases unmatched: 7. The CDR3 contains 16 residues.

The chain joins TRBV7-9 to TRBJ2-7; 7 bases agree with TRBD1. This CDR3 contains 14 residues. CDR1 is SEHNR, CDR2 FQNEAQ, per germline (reference sequence). J gave up 2 bases and V 0 bases, and 1 base lay outside the gene matches. The CDR3 sequence is CASSLAGQPYEQYF. CDR3 sequence (DNA): TGTGCCAGCAGCTTAGCGGGACAGCCCTACGAGCAGTACTTC.

The genes are TRBV6-6 and TRBJ1-1; the D gene is possibly TRBD1 (6 bases). With 6 bases removed from V and 5 bases from J, the gap between germline ends came to 7 bases. The CDR3 length is 11 residues. The germline gives CDR1 MNHNY, CDR2 SVGAGI (reference sequence). In nucleotides, the CDR3 is TGTGCCAGCAGCGACAGGACTGAAGCTTTCTTT. The encoded protein is CASSDRTEAFF.

The rearrangement joins TRBV5-1 to TRBJ2-7; D possibly corresponds to TRBD2 (5 bases). Germline V gene lookup returns CDR1 SGHRS and CDR2 YFSETQ. There are 14 residues in the CDR3. Trimming took off 0 bases at V and 7 bases at J, with 14 bases between the two ends. The CDR3 protein is CASSLGLADGEQYF. The CDR3 region has the DNA TGCGCCAGCAGCTTGGGGCTAGCCGACGGGGAGCAGTACTTC.

A single count supports this clone. The V gene is TRBV5-1, the J gene TRBJ1-3; D remains unclear. The V gene lost 0 bases and the J gene lost 8 bases, with 12 bases spanning the gap. The CDR3 runs 14 residues. The germline V gene has CDR1 SGHRS and CDR2 YFSETQ. This CDR3 reads CASSLVLGSDTIYF. CDR3 DNA sequence: TGCGCCAGCAGCTTGGTCCTCGGGTCGGACACCATATATTTT.

This chain joins TRBV6-1 and TRBJ1-6; possibly TRBD1 for D (5 bases). Germline lookup yields CDR1 MNHNS and CDR2 SASEGT. This CDR3 comprises 14 residues. V lost 2 bases to trimming and J lost 8 bases, with 10 bases between them. CDR3 sequence (DNA): TGTGCCAGCAGTGAACCCAGGGTACATTCACCCCTCCACTTT. This codes for CASSEPRVHSPLHF.

The chain links TRBV28 to TRBJ1-3; no definite D call. This CDR3 contains 13 residues. Germline values: CDR1 MDHEN, CDR2 SYDVKM. V was trimmed by 6 bases and J by 4 bases, leaving 10 bases between them. The CDR3 DNA is TGTGCCAGCAGCCTAGAGCGGGGAAACACCATATATTTT. Protein: CASSLERGNTIYF.

This rearrangement joins TRBV18 to TRBJ1-4; TRBD1 might be the D (6 bases). Germline assignment: CDR1 KGHSH and CDR2 LQKENI. Trimming took 3 bases from V and 2 from J, leaving 10 bases between them. The CDR3 spans 15 residues. In DNA, the CDR3 is TGTGCCAGCTCACCCTCAACAGGGACTAATGAAAAACTGTTTTTT. Translated, it gives CASSPSTGTNEKLFF.

This rearrangement joins TRBV5-1 to TRBJ1-2; D gene unclear. CDR1 and CDR2 (germline): SGHRS, YFSETQ. The CDR3 has 17 residues. V lost 5 bases and J lost 4, with 24 bases in between. This CDR3 is CASSPIASGLTPYGYTF. CDR3 sequence (DNA): TGCGCCAGCAGTCCCATCGCGTCCGGACTGACTCCCTATGGCTACACCTTC. The whole variable domain, filled in from reference TRBV5-1 and TRBJ1-2, reads KAGVTQTPRYLIKTRGQQVTLSCSPISGHRSVSWYQQTPGQGLQFLFEYFSETQRNKGNFPGRFSGRQFSNSRSEMNVSTLELGDSALYLCASSPIASGLTPYGYTFGSGTRLTVV.

V usage is TRBV6-5 and J usage is TRBJ1-2; D perhaps matches TRBD1 (6 bases). Germline assignment: CDR1 MNHEY and CDR2 SVGAGI. The CDR3 runs to 13 residues. V dropped 6 bases and J dropped 4 bases, with 12 bases sitting between them. The CDR3 DNA is TGTGCCAGCAGCCCCCGGACAGTCTATGGCTACACCTTC. Its translation is CASSPRTVYGYTF.

The rearrangement joins TRBV28 to TRBJ2-1; tentatively, D is TRBD2 (6 bases). This CDR3 region has 16 residues. CDR1 and CDR2 (germline): MDHEN, SYDVKM. V was clipped by 1 base and J by 6 bases, with 16 bases between them. The CDR3 bases are TGTGCCAGCAGTTTATTATGGGAGGCCCATAGCAATGAGCAGTTCTTC. The encoded protein is CASSLLWEAHSNEQFF.

This sequence joins TRBV3-1 (or the pseudogene TRBV3-2) and TRBJ2-7, with D perhaps TRBD2 (7 bases). Germline values: CDR1 LGHDT, CDR2 YNNKEL (reference sequence). The CDR3 spans 16 residues. V lost 4 bases and J lost 0, with 16 bases in between. The CDR3 reads CASSPSGRGSSYEQYF. As DNA, the CDR3 is TGTGCCAGCAGCCCTTCTGGGAGGGGGAGCTCCTACGAGCAGTACTTC.

The CDR3, as DNA: TGTGCCAGCAACAGGGAGTATGGGGAGACCCAGTACTTC. Protein product: CASNREYGETQYF. The J gene is TRBJ2-5, the V gene TRBV2, with D perhaps matching TRBD1 (6 bases). In germline, CDR1 is SNHLY, CDR2 FYNNEI. CDR3 size: 13 residues. V gave up 7 bases and J gave up 5 bases, with 14 bases separating them. Drawing the rest from reference TRBV2 and TRBJ2-5, the complete variable domain is EPEVTQTPSHQVTQMGQEVILRCVPISNHLYFYWYRQILGQKVEFLVSFYNNEISEKSEIFDDQFSVERPDGSNFTLKIRSTKLEDSAMYFCASNREYGETQYFGPGTRLLVL.

This chain connects TRBV19 to TRBJ1-5; possibly TRBD1 for D (5 bases). The CDR3 runs 15 residues. From germline, CDR1 is LNHDA and CDR2 SQIVND (reference sequence). Trimming removed 2 bases from V and 1 base from J, with 9 bases in between. CDR3 coding DNA: TGTGCCAGTAGTATAAGAGGACACAGCAATCAGCCCCAGCATTTT. Its protein is CASSIRGHSNQPQHF.

This chain uses TRBV5-1 with TRBJ2-5; 7 nucleotides align to TRBD1. V lost 3 bases and J lost 2; bases outside the gene matches: 7. The CDR3 length is 15 residues. Germline loops: CDR1 SGHRS, CDR2 YFSETQ. The CDR3 region is CASSYRDSLQETQYF. The DNA for the CDR3 is TGCGCCAGCAGCTACCGGGACAGTCTACAAGAGACCCAGTACTTC.

Regarding this clone: Other nucleotide sequences from this sample produce the same CDR3. The genes are TRBV6-5 and TRBJ1-1; D is possibly TRBD1 (5 bases). The V gene lost 0 bases and the J gene lost 5 bases, with 13 bases spanning the gap. CDR3 size: 15 residues. From germline, CDR1 is MNHEY and CDR2 SVGAGI. CDR3 bases: TGTGCCAGCAGTTACTCCGGGGGATCGGGGACTGAAGCTTTCTTT. It specifies CASSYSGGSGTEAFF.

This chain connects TRBV5-5 to TRBJ2-7; D ambiguous. Germline loops: CDR1 SGHKS, CDR2 YYEKEE (reference sequence). V lost 0 bases to trimming and J lost 2 bases, with 9 bases between them. The CDR3 length is 14 residues. The CDR3 region is CASSLGGPAYEQYF. The CDR3 bases are TGTGCCAGCAGCTTGGGTGGCCCTGCCTACGAGCAGTACTTC.

The rearrangement links TRBV21-1 to TRBJ2-2; the D call of TRBD1 is as the table states it, not checked on the DNA. TRBV21-1 is a listed pseudogene. CDR3 size: 18 residues. Written as DNA, the CDR3 is TGTGCCAGCAGCAAACGACTCCGGACAGGGGAGAACACCGGGGAGCTGTTTTTT. This encodes CASSKRLRTGENTGELFF.

Details on this clone: One end of the junction does not line up with germline, which may come from a read error. The chain carries TRBV24-1 and TRBJ2-3; TRBD2 aligns across 8 bases. The CDR3 totals 16 residues. The germline V gene has CDR1 KGHDR and CDR2 SFDVKD. The CDR3 region has the DNA TGTGCCACCAGCGATTTAACTAGCGGAGACACAGATACGCAGTATTTT. It yields the protein CATSDLTSGDTDTQYF.